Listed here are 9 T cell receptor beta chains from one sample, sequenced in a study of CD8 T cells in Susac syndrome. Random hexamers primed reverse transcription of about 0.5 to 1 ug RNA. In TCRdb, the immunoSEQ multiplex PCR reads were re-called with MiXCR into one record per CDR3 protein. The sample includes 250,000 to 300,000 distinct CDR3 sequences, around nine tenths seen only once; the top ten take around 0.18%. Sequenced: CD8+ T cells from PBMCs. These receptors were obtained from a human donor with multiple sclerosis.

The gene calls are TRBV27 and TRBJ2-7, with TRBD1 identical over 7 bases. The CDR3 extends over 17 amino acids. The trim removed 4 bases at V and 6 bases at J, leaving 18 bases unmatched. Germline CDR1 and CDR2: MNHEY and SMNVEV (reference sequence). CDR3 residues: CASSSLTGDPHPGEQYF. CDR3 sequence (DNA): TGTGCCAGCAGTTCCCTCACAGGGGACCCCCATCCAGGCGAGCAGTACTTC.

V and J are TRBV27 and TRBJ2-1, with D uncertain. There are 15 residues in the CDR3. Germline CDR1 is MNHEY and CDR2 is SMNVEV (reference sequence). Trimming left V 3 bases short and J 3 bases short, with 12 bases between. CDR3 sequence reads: CASSLDVGSYNEQFF. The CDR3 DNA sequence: TGTGCCAGCAGTTTGGACGTAGGAAGCTACAATGAGCAGTTCTTC.

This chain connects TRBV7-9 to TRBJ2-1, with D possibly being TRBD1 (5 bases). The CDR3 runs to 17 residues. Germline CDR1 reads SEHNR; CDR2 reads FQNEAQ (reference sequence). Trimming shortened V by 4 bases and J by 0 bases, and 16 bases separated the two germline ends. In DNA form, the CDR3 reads TGTGCCAGCAGCTACCCCTCCCAGGGCCCCTCCTACAATGAGCAGTTCTTC. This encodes CASSYPSQGPSYNEQFF.

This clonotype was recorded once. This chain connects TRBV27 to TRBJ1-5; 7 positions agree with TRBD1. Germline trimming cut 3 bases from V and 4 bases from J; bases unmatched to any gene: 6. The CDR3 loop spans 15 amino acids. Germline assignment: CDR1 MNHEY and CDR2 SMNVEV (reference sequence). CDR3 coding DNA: TGTGCCAGCAGTTTTTCCGGGACAGTGAATCAGCCCCAGCATTTT. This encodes CASSFSGTVNQPQHF.

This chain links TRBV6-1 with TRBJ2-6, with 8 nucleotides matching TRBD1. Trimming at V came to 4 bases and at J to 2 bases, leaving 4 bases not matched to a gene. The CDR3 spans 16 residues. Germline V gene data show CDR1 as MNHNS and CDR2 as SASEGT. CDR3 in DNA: TGTGCCAGCAGTGGGGCAGGGGGCACTGGGGCCAACGTCCTGACTTTC. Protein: CASSGAGGTGANVLTF.

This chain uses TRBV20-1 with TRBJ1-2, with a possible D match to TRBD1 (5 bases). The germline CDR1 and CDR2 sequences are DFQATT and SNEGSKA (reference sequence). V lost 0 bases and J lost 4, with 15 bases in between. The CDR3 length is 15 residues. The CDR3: CSARDLNPGTYGYTF. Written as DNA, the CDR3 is TGCAGTGCTAGAGACCTCAACCCGGGGACCTATGGCTACACCTTC.

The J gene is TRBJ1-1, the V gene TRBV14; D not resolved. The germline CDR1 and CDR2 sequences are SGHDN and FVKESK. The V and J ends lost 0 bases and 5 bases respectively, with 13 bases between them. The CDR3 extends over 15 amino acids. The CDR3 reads CASSQEVLMVTEAFF. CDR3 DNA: TGTGCCAGCAGCCAAGAAGTGCTTATGGTAACTGAAGCTTTCTTT.

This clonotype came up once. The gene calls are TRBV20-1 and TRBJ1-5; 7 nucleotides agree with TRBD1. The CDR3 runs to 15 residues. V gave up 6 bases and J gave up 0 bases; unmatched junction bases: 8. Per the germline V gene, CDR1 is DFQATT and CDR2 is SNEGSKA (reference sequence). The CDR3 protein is CSAIGTVPSNQPQHF. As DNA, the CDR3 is TGCAGTGCGATCGGGACAGTTCCTAGCAATCAGCCCCAGCATTTT.

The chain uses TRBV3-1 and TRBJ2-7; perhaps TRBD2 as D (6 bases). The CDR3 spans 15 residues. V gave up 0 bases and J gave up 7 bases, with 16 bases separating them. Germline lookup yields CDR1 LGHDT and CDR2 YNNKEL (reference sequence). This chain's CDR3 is CASSQDLPGGWEQYF. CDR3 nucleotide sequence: TGTGCCAGCAGCCAAGATTTGCCCGGGGGATGGGAGCAGTACTTC.